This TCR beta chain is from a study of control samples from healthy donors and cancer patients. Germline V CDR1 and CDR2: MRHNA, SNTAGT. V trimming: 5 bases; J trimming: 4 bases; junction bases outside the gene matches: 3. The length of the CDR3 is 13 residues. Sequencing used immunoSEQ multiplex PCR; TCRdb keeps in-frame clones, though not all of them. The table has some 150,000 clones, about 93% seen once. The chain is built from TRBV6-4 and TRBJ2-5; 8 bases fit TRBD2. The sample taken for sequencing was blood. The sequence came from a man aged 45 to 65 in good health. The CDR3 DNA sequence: TGTGCCAGCAGTCGTGCGGGAGGAGAGACCCAGTACTTC. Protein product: CASSRAGGETQYF.